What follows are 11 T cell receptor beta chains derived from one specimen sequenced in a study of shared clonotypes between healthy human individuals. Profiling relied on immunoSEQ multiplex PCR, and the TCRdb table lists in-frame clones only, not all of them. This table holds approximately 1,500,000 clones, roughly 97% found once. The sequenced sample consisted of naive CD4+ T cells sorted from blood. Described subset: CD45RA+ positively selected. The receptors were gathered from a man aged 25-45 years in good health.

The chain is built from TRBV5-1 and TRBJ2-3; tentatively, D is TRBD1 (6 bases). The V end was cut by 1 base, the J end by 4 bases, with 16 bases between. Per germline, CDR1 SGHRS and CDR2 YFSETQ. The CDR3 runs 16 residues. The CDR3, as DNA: TGCGCCAGCAGCTTGCTAGACAGGAAGGTTCCAGATACGCAGTATTTT. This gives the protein CASSLLDRKVPDTQYF.

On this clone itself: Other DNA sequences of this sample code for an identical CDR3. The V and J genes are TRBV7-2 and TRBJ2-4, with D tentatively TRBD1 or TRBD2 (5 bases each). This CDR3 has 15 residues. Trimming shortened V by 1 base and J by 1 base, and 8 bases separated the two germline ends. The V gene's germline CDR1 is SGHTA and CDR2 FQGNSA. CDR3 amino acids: CASSLVGVAKNIQYF. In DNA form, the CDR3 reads TGTGCCAGCAGCTTAGTGGGGGTCGCCAAAAACATTCAGTACTTC.

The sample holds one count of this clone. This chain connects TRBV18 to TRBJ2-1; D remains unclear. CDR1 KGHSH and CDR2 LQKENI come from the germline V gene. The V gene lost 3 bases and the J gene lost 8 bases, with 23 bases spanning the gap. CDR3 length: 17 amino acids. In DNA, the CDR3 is TGTGCCAGCTCACCCCAATTTACACGGGTCTTAAGGGATGAGCAGTTCTTC. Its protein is CASSPQFTRVLRDEQFF.

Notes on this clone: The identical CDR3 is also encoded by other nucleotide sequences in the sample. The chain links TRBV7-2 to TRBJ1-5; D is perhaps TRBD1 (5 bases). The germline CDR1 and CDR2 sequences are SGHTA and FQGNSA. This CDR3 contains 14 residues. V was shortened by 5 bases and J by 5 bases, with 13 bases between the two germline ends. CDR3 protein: CASSLRGGDQPQHF. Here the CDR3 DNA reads TGTGCCAGCAGCCTGAGGGGAGGAGATCAGCCCCAGCATTTT.

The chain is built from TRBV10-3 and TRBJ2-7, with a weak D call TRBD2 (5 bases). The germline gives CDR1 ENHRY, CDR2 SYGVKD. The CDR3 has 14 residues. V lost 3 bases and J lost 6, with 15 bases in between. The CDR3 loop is CAISDGPGSREQYF. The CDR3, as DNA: TGTGCCATCAGTGACGGCCCGGGGTCGCGCGAGCAGTACTTC.

The DNA for the CDR3 is TGTGCCAGCAGTTTTCGGCCACCCCCCTACGAGCAGTACTTC. This encodes CASSFRPPPYEQYF. The rearrangement links TRBV27 to TRBJ2-7; no definite D call. The CDR3 length is 14 residues. Trimming pared 3 bases from V and 2 bases from J, leaving 11 bases between. Germline-derived CDR1 and CDR2 are MNHEY and SMNVEV (reference sequence).

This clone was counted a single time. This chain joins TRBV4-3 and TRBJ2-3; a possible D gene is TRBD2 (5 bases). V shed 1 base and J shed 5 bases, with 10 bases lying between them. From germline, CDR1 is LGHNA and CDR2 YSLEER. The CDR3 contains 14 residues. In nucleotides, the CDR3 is TGCGCCAGCAGCCAAGTGCTCGAGGGAGATACGCAGTATTTT. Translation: CASSQVLEGDTQYF.

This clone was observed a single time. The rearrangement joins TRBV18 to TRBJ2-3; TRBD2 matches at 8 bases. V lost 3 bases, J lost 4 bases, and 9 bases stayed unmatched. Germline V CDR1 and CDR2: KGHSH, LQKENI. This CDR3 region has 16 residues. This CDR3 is CASSPLAGPIADTQYF. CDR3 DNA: TGTGCCAGCTCACCTTTAGCGGGGCCTATTGCAGATACGCAGTATTTT.

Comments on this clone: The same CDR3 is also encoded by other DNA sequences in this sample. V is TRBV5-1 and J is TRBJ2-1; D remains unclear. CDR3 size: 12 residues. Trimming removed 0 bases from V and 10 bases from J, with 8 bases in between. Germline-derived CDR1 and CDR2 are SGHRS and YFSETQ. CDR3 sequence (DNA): TGCGCCAGCAGCTTGGGTTTAGACGAGCAGTTCTTC. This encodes CASSLGLDEQFF. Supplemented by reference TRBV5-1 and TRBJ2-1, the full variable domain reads KAGVTQTPRYLIKTRGQQVTLSCSPISGHRSVSWYQQTPGQGLQFLFEYFSETQRNKGNFPGRFSGRQFSNSRSEMNVSTLELGDSALYLCASSLGLDEQFFGPGTRLTVL.

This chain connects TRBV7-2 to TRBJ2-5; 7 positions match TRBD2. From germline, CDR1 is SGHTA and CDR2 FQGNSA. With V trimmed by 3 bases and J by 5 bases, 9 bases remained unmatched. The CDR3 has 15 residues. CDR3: CASSFGRRVIETQYF. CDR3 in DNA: TGTGCCAGCAGCTTCGGGAGGCGAGTTATTGAGACCCAGTACTTC.

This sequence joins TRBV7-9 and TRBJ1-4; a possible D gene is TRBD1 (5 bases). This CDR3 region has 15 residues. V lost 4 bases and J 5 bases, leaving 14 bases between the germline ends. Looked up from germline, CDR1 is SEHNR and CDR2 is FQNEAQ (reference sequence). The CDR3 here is CASSSKTVQNEKLFF. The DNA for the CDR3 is TGTGCCAGCAGCTCGAAGACAGTACAAAATGAAAAACTGTTTTTT.